These T cell receptor beta chains were read from a single sample in a study of T cells after yellow fever vaccination. TCRdb reprocessed the 5' RACE reads with MiXCR, giving one entry per CDR3 protein. The table shows approximately 150,000 distinct CDR3 sequences, with 6.2% occurring only once. Sequenced here: CD4+ T cells sorted from PBMCs, sampled on the day of the first yellow fever vaccination. The source of these receptors is a man between 18 and 35 years old who received the YFV17D yellow fever vaccine. The conserved cysteine and the conserved F or W are not part of the CDR3 here. Fields, in order: CDR3 protein, V gene, J gene.

cdr3_aa: SARDSFYSNQPQH
v_call: TRBV20-1
j_call: TRBJ1-5

cdr3_aa: ASNAGGQETQY
v_call: TRBV19
j_call: TRBJ2-5

cdr3_aa: ASSPGVGEKLF
v_call: TRBV7-9
j_call: TRBJ1-4

cdr3_aa: ATSDPAEAGGYT
v_call: TRBV24-1
j_call: TRBJ1-2

cdr3_aa: ASSSGPLNEKLF
v_call: TRBV11-2
j_call: TRBJ1-4

cdr3_aa: ASRAQPGPKVAKNIQY
v_call: TRBV12-2
j_call: TRBJ2-4

cdr3_aa: ASSQDAGNTEAF
v_call: TRBV4-1
j_call: TRBJ1-1

cdr3_aa: ATSEQGSGQPQH
v_call: TRBV24-1
j_call: TRBJ1-5

cdr3_aa: ASSLWGATNEKLF
v_call: TRBV5-1
j_call: TRBJ1-4

cdr3_aa: ASSPGQGAVGNTIY
v_call: TRBV12-3/TRBV12-4
j_call: TRBJ1-3

cdr3_aa: ASSSTPGTGRPGELF
v_call: TRBV28
j_call: TRBJ2-2

cdr3_aa: SAWDYGTDTQY
v_call: TRBV20-1
j_call: TRBJ2-3

cdr3_aa: ASSLVAGDNEQF
v_call: TRBV7-9
j_call: TRBJ2-1

cdr3_aa: SASQERGGPRRVTDTQY
v_call: TRBV20-1
j_call: TRBJ2-3